The T cell receptor beta chain under discussion was sequenced for a study of cytomegalovirus exposure and HLA in healthy donors. Whole-study context: Unique TCR beta sequences numbering some 120 million came from roughly 180 million T cells in an earlier analysis. Within the Caucasian-associated ancestry cluster were under 85% of the approximately 370 genotyped donors.

The CDR3 has 14 amino acids. Germline lookup yields CDR1 WNHNN and CDR2 SYGVQD (reference sequence). The ends were cut back, 10 bases at V and 8 bases at J, with 23 bases in the middle. The study, taken as a whole, reports: Sequencing depth across donors, presence/absence analyses assumed, was roughly uniform. Altogether, 150 to 200 TCR beta chains were recorded as cytomegalovirus-associated.

PCR was performed using 60 Vbeta and 13 Jbeta primers. Sequenced by immunoSEQ multiplex PCR; TCRdb stores in-frame clones only, minus some. The table records tens of thousands of clones, roughly 65% of them present only once. Note on this clone: Its antigen is not identified.

This receptor was taken from a male donor in good health and CMV-seropositive. The rearrangement links TRBV10-1 to TRBJ1-2, with no clear D. The sample consisted of PBMCs. In DNA form, the CDR3 reads TGCGCCACCTCCCCTGGGCCTGTTAAGGTGGGCTACACCTTC. Translation gives CATSPGPVKVGYTF.